The subject of this entry is one TCR beta chain. With 3 bases removed from V and 2 bases from J, the gap between germline ends came to 11 bases. This CDR3 is built from 14 residues. The germline CDR1 and CDR2 sequences are SGHVS and FQNEAQ. Original data processing: Nucleated cell counts were estimated from reference gene primer amplification. Libraries were prepared by immunoSEQ multiplex PCR; TCRdb keeps only in-frame clonotypes and omits some of them. V and J calls and clone size are those listed in that table; D and trimming were worked out from the DNA. Of under 150,000 clones listed, 85% to 90% were seen once; the top ten hold about 4.5%. The data were taken from a study of blood T cell repertoires in COVID-19. Study overall: Sites across the United States, Italy and Spain contributed samples from acute and convalescent COVID-19. T cells, B-cell-depleted T cells, or PBMCs supplied cDNA or gDNA.

V is TRBV7-8 and J is TRBJ2-7; TRBD1 is a possible D gene (6 bases). The receptor was isolated from a woman aged 45 to 65 with acute or convalescent COVID-19. The source material was peripheral blood. This chain's CDR3 is CASSFTGRAYEQYF. CDR3 nucleotide sequence: TGTGCCAGCAGCTTTACAGGGAGAGCCTACGAGCAGTACTTC. Full variable domain (outside the CDR3, taken from reference TRBV7-8 and TRBJ2-7): GAGVSQSPRYKVAKRGQDVALRCDPISGHVSLFWYQQALGQGPEFLTYFQNEAQLDKSGLPSDRFFAERPEGSVSTLKIQRTQQEDSAVYLCASSFTGRAYEQYFGPGTRLTVT.